This TCR beta chain was captured by sequencing in a study of shared clonotypes between healthy human individuals. Study-wide findings and caveats: With few donors, the genetic and exposure-history diversity represented was limited. Donor clonotype sharing was expected to depend on sequencing depth.

The CDR3 sequence is 15 residues long. Germline V lookup: CDR1 MGHRA, CDR2 YSYEKL. Trimming cost V 1 base and J 5 bases, with 14 bases left between them. Several immunoSEQ plates received, in even portions, the genomic DNA of each subset. Libraries were prepared by immunoSEQ multiplex PCR; TCRdb keeps only in-frame clonotypes and omits some of them. The repertoire includes 750,000 to 1,000,000 clones, around 93% of them detected once, and around 24% sits in the top ten. Positive CCR7 selection of CD45RO-negative cells yielded the naive CD8 cells, and terminally differentiated effector memory CD45RA+ cells were excluded. Comments on this clone: The target antigen is unknown.

The receptor comes from a man aged 25-40 years in good health. The sample taken for sequencing was naive CD8+ T cells sorted from blood. V usage is TRBV4-1 and J usage is TRBJ1-2, with a possible D match to TRBD1 (6 bases). The CDR3 bases are TGCGCCAGCAGCCAAGCCACAGGGAGTGGGTATGGCTACACCTTC. Translation gives CASSQATGSGYGYTF.